This T cell receptor beta chain was captured in a study of blood T cell repertoires in COVID-19. The wider study: Donors in the United States, Italy and Spain gave samples during acute or convalescent COVID-19. T cells, B-cell-depleted T cells, or PBMCs provided the cDNA or gDNA that served as material.

Original handling: From reference gene primer amplification, estimates of nucleated cell counts were derived. Measured with immunoSEQ multiplex PCR; TCRdb has only the in-frame clones, and not every one. The DNA gave D and trimming, while V, J and clone size come from that table. Here the sample spans about 150,000 clones, roughly three quarters being singletons. Trimming removed 6 bases from V and 1 base from J; junction bases left unmatched: 6. Germline V gene data show CDR1 as SGHRS and CDR2 as YFSETQ. The CDR3 runs 14 residues. The clonotype was recovered from a man aged 55-75 years with acute or convalescent COVID-19. The chain employs TRBV5-1 and TRBJ1-1; 7 bases map to TRBD1. Sequences were obtained from peripheral blood. Written as DNA, the CDR3 is TGCGCCAGCAATCCACAGGGGTGGAACACTGAAGCTTTCTTT. Translating it yields CASNPQGWNTEAFF. The complete variable domain, with remaining parts taken from reference TRBV5-1 and TRBJ1-1, reads KAGVTQTPRYLIKTRGQQVTLSCSPISGHRSVSWYQQTPGQGLQFLFEYFSETQRNKGNFPGRFSGRQFSNSRSEMNVSTLELGDSALYLCASNPQGWNTEAFFGQGTRLTVV.